This T cell receptor beta chain was documented in a study of breast tumors, draining lymph nodes, adjacent tissues. As to this clonotype: The conserved closing phenylalanine or tryptophan is absent in this CDR3, likely reflecting a read error. No DNA is shown, since the ends of the CDR3 on it are uncertain; the CDR3 is the one TCRdb lists.

TCRdb independently ran MiXCR on the multiplex PCR reads; one entry per CDR3 protein. This table holds more than 15,000 distinct CDR3 sequences, over 40% found once. CDR1 and CDR2 (germline): DFQATT, SNEGSKA (reference sequence). The CDR3 comprises 11 residues, both ends counted. The material sequenced was breast tumor tissue. This receptor was identified in a female donor with breast cancer. Some clones in this sample may be carry-over from other donors' samples. The rearrangement joins TRBV20-1 to TRBJ2-1; whether TRBD1, the table's D call, matches the DNA was not checked. The CDR3 loop reads CSGGGSNEQSS.